A single sample is the source of the 28 T cell receptor beta chains below, sequenced in a study of molecular identifiers for immune sequencing clone quantification. TCRdb ran MiXCR on the PCR reads and lists one entry per CDR3 protein. The sample lists about 320,000 distinct CDR3 sequences; roughly 23% were seen once. What was sequenced was naive CD8+ T cells from blood, with Jurkat cell RNA spiked in. Described subset: FACS-sorted CD8+CD4-CCR7+CD45RA+ naive T cells. These receptors were obtained from a human donor in good health. Some libraries in this study had Jurkat cell RNA spiked in.

On this clonotype: A read error may explain this, as a much larger clone is one base away. J is TRBJ2-1 and V is TRBV6-5, with 9 positions matching TRBD1. Trimming removed 2 bases from V and 6 bases from J; junction bases left unmatched: 8. The CDR3 spans 16 residues. Germline V gene lookup returns CDR1 MNHEY and CDR2 SVGAGI. DNA for the CDR3: TGTGCCAGCAGTTACGCCGGGACAGGGTCACCCAATGAGCAGTTCTTC. This gives the protein CASSYAGTGSPNEQFF.

The V call is TRBV6-2 or TRBV6-3, the J call TRBJ1-1; D is unresolved. The CDR3 spans 14 residues. Germline CDR1 is MNHEY and CDR2 is SVGEGT. Trimming took 1 base from V and 4 from J, leaving 10 bases between them. This CDR3 is CASSYYPDGTEAFF. CDR3 nucleotide sequence: TGTGCCAGCAGTTACTATCCGGACGGCACTGAAGCTTTCTTT.

The V gene is TRBV11-2, the J gene TRBJ2-7, with D perhaps TRBD2 (6 bases). The CDR3 consists of 16 residues. CDR1 and CDR2 (germline): SGHAT, FQNNGV. Between the trimmed V and J ends, which lost 1 base and 0 bases, there was a span of 13 bases. CDR3 region: CASSLARDPLSYEQYF. CDR3 nucleotides: TGTGCCAGCAGCTTAGCGCGGGACCCCCTCTCCTACGAGCAGTACTTC.

The rearrangement links TRBV7-2 to TRBJ2-3, with D perhaps TRBD2 (6 bases). Trimming left V 5 bases short and J 4 bases short, with 22 bases between. Germline V gives CDR1 SGHTA, CDR2 FQGNSA. The CDR3 runs to 17 residues. The CDR3 region is CASSQTYGSSGADTQYF. CDR3 bases: TGTGCCAGCAGCCAGACATACGGGAGTTCAGGTGCAGATACGCAGTATTTT. The variable domain in full, completed from reference TRBV7-2 and TRBJ2-3, reads GAGVSQSPSNKVTEKGKDVELRCDPISGHTALYWYRQSLGQGLEFLIYFQGNSAPDKSGLPSDRFSAERTGGSVSTLTIQRTQQEDSAVYLCASSQTYGSSGADTQYFGPGTRLTVL.

The rearrangement uses TRBV4-3 and TRBJ2-5; D could derive from TRBD1 or TRBD2 (5 bases each). CDR1 and CDR2 (germline): LGHNA, YSLEER. The CDR3 contains 15 residues. Trimming took off 0 bases at V and 1 base at J, with 9 bases between the two ends. This chain's CDR3 is CASSQDDGTQETQYF. The DNA of the CDR3 is TGCGCCAGCAGCCAAGACGACGGGACCCAAGAGACCCAGTACTTC.

This clonotype was counted at least ten times. This chain uses TRBV5-1 with TRBJ1-1; D might be TRBD1 (6 bases). The CDR3 has 13 amino acids. Germline V gene lookup returns CDR1 SGHRS and CDR2 YFSETQ. V was pared by 2 bases and J by 5 bases, with 10 bases between. The CDR3 DNA follows: TGCGCCAGCAGCTTCGCCAGGGGTACTGAAGCTTTCTTT. It is translated as CASSFARGTEAFF.

With regard to this clonotype: This clone may be a read error of a much larger clone one base away. The genes are TRBV5-6 and TRBJ1-1; D not certain. Germline V gene sequence: CDR1 SGHDT, CDR2 YYEEEE. V was trimmed by 1 base and J by 1 base, leaving 8 bases between them. There are 14 residues in the CDR3. The CDR3 region has the DNA TGTGCCAGCAGCTTGCCAGTGGAGAACACTGAAGCTTTCTTT. Translating gives CASSLPVENTEAFF.

There are a few counts of this clonotype. The CDR3 sequence: CASSYRQHQETQYF. CDR3 coding DNA: TGTGCCAGCAGCTACAGACAGCACCAAGAGACCCAGTACTTC. This chain uses TRBV28 with TRBJ2-5; weak D call: TRBD1 (5 bases). CDR3 size: 14 residues. Trimming took off 6 bases at V and 0 bases at J, with 11 bases between the two ends. In germline, CDR1 is MDHEN, CDR2 SYDVKM.

This clonotype was observed many times. The rearrangement uses TRBV27 and TRBJ2-6; no clear D. CDR3 length: 15 amino acids. CDR1 and CDR2 from the germline V gene are MNHEY and SMNVEV (reference sequence). V lost 1 base, J lost 0 bases, and 4 bases lay in between. CDR3 nucleotides: TGTGCCAGCAGTTTATTCGACTCTGGGGCCAACGTCCTGACTTTC. This gives the protein CASSLFDSGANVLTF.

The V call is TRBV29-1, the J call TRBJ2-7; unclear D gene. CDR3 length equals 14 residues. Germline V gene sequence: CDR1 SQVTM, CDR2 ANQGSEA. The V and J ends lost 1 base and 0 bases respectively, with 10 bases between them. The CDR3 reads CSVEGAWSSYEQYF. For the CDR3, the DNA is TGCAGCGTTGAAGGGGCCTGGAGCTCCTACGAGCAGTACTTC.

There are many counts of this clonotype. The gene calls are TRBV5-6 and TRBJ2-7; D may be TRBD2 (5 bases). Germline V CDR1 and CDR2: SGHDT, YYEEEE. V shed 0 bases and J shed 1 base, with 11 bases lying between them. CDR3 size: 15 residues. The CDR3, as DNA: TGTGCCAGCAGCTTGGCCGGAAGAGGGTCCTACGAGCAGTACTTC. Protein sequence: CASSLAGRGSYEQYF.

The chain couples TRBV5-1 to TRBJ2-1; 8 nucleotides match TRBD2. J gave up 0 bases and V 4 bases, and 6 bases lay outside the gene matches. The V gene's germline CDR1 is SGHRS and CDR2 YFSETQ. This CDR3 comprises 16 residues. The DNA for the CDR3 is TGCGCCAGCAGCCTATTAGCGGGAAGCTCCTACAATGAGCAGTTCTTC. It codes for CASSLLAGSSYNEQFF.

About this clonotype itself: The CDR3 end shows no conserved phenylalanine or tryptophan, and so a read error is likely. The gene calls are TRBV9 and TRBJ2-5, with 7 bases identical to TRBD1. Germline lookup yields CDR1 SGDLS and CDR2 YYNGEE. The CDR3 is made up of 15 amino acids. J was trimmed by 3 bases and V by 0 bases; bases with no gene match: 5. The CDR3 coding sequence is TGTGCCAGCAGCGTAGCCCGGACAGGCGAAGAGACCCAGTACTCC. Translated: CASSVARTGEETQYS.

This clonotype was observed at least ten times. The missing conserved phenylalanine or tryptophan at the end of this CDR3 makes a read error likely. The limits of the CDR3 on the DNA are not certain, so only TCRdb's listed CDR3 is given. This chain links TRBV29-1 with TRBJ2-3; the table's D call TRBD1 went unverified against the DNA. Germline assignment: CDR1 SQVTM and CDR2 ANQGSEA. The CDR3 is 8 residues long, counting both termini. Here the CDR3 reads CSTPGDSP.

In this sample, this clonotype turned up a few times. The V gene is TRBV11-3, the J gene TRBJ2-7, with 8 bases fitting TRBD1. The V segment lost 1 base and the J segment 5 bases; nucleotides outside the gene matches: 10. Germline V gene data show CDR1 as SGHNT and CDR2 as YENEEA. CDR3 length: 16 residues. CDR3 region: CASSLGGRDRYDEQYF. Here the CDR3 DNA reads TGTGCCAGCAGCTTAGGCGGTCGGGACAGGTACGACGAGCAGTACTTC.

This clonotype was seen at least ten times. The chain is built from TRBV5-5 and TRBJ1-2; a possible D gene is TRBD1 (5 bases). Deletions cut 0 bases from V and 4 bases from J, with 16 bases between. CDR1 is SGHKS, CDR2 YYEKEE, per germline (reference sequence). The CDR3 has 16 amino acids. This CDR3 reads CASSLESTGLGYGYTF. CDR3 nucleotide sequence: TGTGCCAGCAGCTTGGAGTCTACGGGGCTAGGCTATGGCTACACCTTC.

This clonotype was found many times. The rearrangement uses TRBV28 and TRBJ1-1; TRBD1 is a possible D gene (5 bases). Germline V gene lookup returns CDR1 MDHEN and CDR2 SYDVKM. This CDR3 is built from 13 residues. Trimming removed 8 bases at V and 6 bases at J, with 16 bases between. CDR3 amino acids: CASFPHGTAEAFF. DNA of the CDR3: TGTGCCAGCTTCCCCCACGGGACCGCTGAAGCTTTCTTT. Full variable domain (missing parts from reference TRBV28 and TRBJ1-1): DVKVTQSSRYLVKRTGEKVFLECVQDMDHENMFWYRQDPGLGLRLIYFSYDVKMKEKGDIPEGYSVSREKKERFSLILESASTNQTSMYLCASFPHGTAEAFFGQGTRLTVV.

Regarding this clonotype: Being one base from a much bigger clone, this may be a read error. The chain couples TRBV19 to TRBJ2-3; no definite D call. This CDR3 region has 14 residues. The V gene lost 0 bases and the J gene lost 3 bases, with 7 bases spanning the gap. Germline V gene sequence: CDR1 LNHDA, CDR2 SQIVND (reference sequence). The CDR3, as DNA: TGTGCCAGTAGTATAGACTGGGGAACAGATACGCAGTATTTT. Residues: CASSIDWGTDTQYF.

This clonotype was seen a single time. This may arise from a read error, as a much more abundant clone is one base away. The gene calls are TRBV15 and TRBJ1-1; D is possibly TRBD1 (6 bases). V lost 0 bases, J lost 8 bases, and 10 bases lay in between. The length of the CDR3 is 13 residues. Per the germline V gene, CDR1 is LNHNV and CDR2 is YYDKDF (reference sequence). CDR3 nucleotides: TGTGCCACCAGCAGAGATAGGGGGTCAGAAGCTTTCTTT. It yields the protein CATSRDRGSEAFF.

This clonotype was observed a handful of times. The rearrangement links TRBV4-3 to TRBJ2-1, with D perhaps matching TRBD2 (6 bases). The CDR3 has 17 residues. V lost 0 bases, J lost 8 bases, and 20 bases lay in between. CDR1 and CDR2 from the germline V gene are LGHNA and YSLEER. CDR3 DNA: TGCGCCAGCAGCCAAGATTCGAGCGGGCCATCCGGGGATGAGCAGTTCTTC. It yields the protein CASSQDSSGPSGDEQFF.

A note on this clonotype: No conserved phenylalanine or tryptophan is present at the end of the CDR3, so a read error is the likely explanation. This sequence joins TRBV7-6 and TRBJ2-7, with D possibly matching TRBD2 (5 bases). The germline gives CDR1 SGHVS, CDR2 FNYEAQ. The CDR3 sequence is 13 residues long. V gave up 8 bases and J gave up 3 bases, with 14 bases separating them. CDR3 nucleotide sequence: TGTGCCAGCCGCCCAGAGGGTTTCTACGAGCAGTACCTC. Its translation: CASRPEGFYEQYL.

In its sample, this clonotype was seen many times. The J gene is TRBJ1-5, the V gene TRBV19; no firm D call. CDR1 and CDR2 from the germline V gene are LNHDA and SQIVND (reference sequence). V gave up 3 bases and J gave up 0 bases, with 9 bases separating them. The CDR3 extends over 15 amino acids. The CDR3, as DNA: TGTGCCAGTAGTATCAACGCTTATAGCAATCAGCCCCAGCATTTT. It translates to CASSINAYSNQPQHF.

The V gene is TRBV27, the J gene TRBJ2-1, with D unclear. Trimming shortened V by 7 bases and J by 6 bases, and 22 bases separated the two germline ends. CDR3 size: 16 residues. The V gene's germline CDR1 is MNHEY and CDR2 SMNVEV (reference sequence). CDR3 loop: CASNPVGPRPANEQFF. In DNA form, the CDR3 reads TGTGCCAGCAACCCCGTAGGCCCTAGGCCCGCCAATGAGCAGTTCTTC.

This clonotype has only a few counts. The V and J genes are TRBV4-3 and TRBJ2-7, with no clear D. Looked up from germline, CDR1 is LGHNA and CDR2 is YSLEER. The germline V and J ends were trimmed by 0 bases and 2 bases, with 11 bases remaining between them. The CDR3 totals 15 residues. CDR3 coding DNA: TGCGCCAGCAGCCAAGAACGGAACAGAGCCTACGAGCAGTACTTC. Encoded protein: CASSQERNRAYEQYF.

The V and J genes are TRBV7-2 and TRBJ2-7; D gene unclear. V was cut by 2 bases and J by 5 bases, with 16 bases left in between. The germline gives CDR1 SGHTA, CDR2 FQGNSA. The CDR3 covers 15 residues. CDR3: CASSLYGPEPHEQYF. The CDR3 DNA is TGTGCCAGCAGCTTATATGGACCAGAACCCCACGAGCAGTACTTC. The full variable domain, with the rest looked up from reference TRBV7-2 and TRBJ2-7, is GAGVSQSPSNKVTEKGKDVELRCDPISGHTALYWYRQSLGQGLEFLIYFQGNSAPDKSGLPSDRFSAERTGGSVSTLTIQRTQQEDSAVYLCASSLYGPEPHEQYFGPGTRLTVT.

This clonotype was detected once. Relative to the germline gene, one junction end is altered; a read error may explain this. This rearrangement joins TRBV20-1 to TRBJ2-1, with TRBD2 as a possible D gene (6 bases). Germline CDR1 is DFQATT and CDR2 is SNEGSKA (reference sequence). The CDR3 spans 14 residues. This chain's CDR3 is CSARVWGEYNEQLF. DNA of the CDR3: TGCAGTGCCAGGGTATGGGGGGAGTACAATGAGCAGCTCTTC.

This clonotype was found a few times. The chain carries TRBV5-1 and TRBJ2-7; D uncertain. The germline V and J ends were trimmed by 0 bases and 3 bases, with 7 bases remaining between them. This CDR3 region has 13 residues. Germline CDR1 SGHRS, CDR2 YFSETQ. The CDR3 DNA reads TGCGCCAGCAGCTTGGACCTCCACTACGAGCAGTACTTC. This encodes CASSLDLHYEQYF. Based on the CDR3 plus reference TRBV5-1 and TRBJ2-7, the full variable domain is KAGVTQTPRYLIKTRGQQVTLSCSPISGHRSVSWYQQTPGQGLQFLFEYFSETQRNKGNFPGRFSGRQFSNSRSEMNVSTLELGDSALYLCASSLDLHYEQYFGPGTRLTVT.

With regard to this clonotype: With a much larger clone just one base away, this may be a read error. This chain connects TRBV7-9 to TRBJ2-2; D is perhaps TRBD1 (6 bases). Per the germline V gene, CDR1 is SEHNR and CDR2 is FQNEAQ (reference sequence). V lost 5 bases and J 9 bases, leaving 13 bases between the germline ends. This CDR3 region has 13 residues. The CDR3 coding sequence is TGTGCCAGCAGCCTAGGACAGCTCAGGGAGCTGTTTTTT. Residues: CASSLGQLRELFF.